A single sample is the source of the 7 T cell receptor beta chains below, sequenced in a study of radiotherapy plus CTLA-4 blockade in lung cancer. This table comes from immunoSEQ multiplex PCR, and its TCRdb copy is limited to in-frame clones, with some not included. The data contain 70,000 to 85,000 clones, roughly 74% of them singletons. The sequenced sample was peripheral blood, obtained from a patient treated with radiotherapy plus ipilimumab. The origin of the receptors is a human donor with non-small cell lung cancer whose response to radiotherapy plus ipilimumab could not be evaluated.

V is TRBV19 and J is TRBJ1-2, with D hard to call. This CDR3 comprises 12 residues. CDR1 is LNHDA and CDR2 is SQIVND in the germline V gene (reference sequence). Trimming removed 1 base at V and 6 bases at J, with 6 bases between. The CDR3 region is CASSIGGDGYTF. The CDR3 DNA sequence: TGTGCCAGTAGTATAGGGGGAGATGGCTACACCTTC.

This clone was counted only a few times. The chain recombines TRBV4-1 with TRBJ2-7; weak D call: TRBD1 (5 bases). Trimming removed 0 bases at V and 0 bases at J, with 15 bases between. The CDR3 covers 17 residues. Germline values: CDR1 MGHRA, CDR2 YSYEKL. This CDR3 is CASSQEGVATDSYEQYF. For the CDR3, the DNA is TGCGCCAGCAGCCAAGAAGGCGTTGCGACAGACTCCTACGAGCAGTACTTC.

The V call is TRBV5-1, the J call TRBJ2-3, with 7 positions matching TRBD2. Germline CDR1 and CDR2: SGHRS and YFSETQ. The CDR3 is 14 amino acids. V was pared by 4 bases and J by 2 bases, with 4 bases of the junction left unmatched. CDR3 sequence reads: CASSPGGPTDTQYF. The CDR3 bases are TGCGCCAGCAGCCCGGGGGGTCCCACAGATACGCAGTATTTT. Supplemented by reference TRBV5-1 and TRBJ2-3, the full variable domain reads KAGVTQTPRYLIKTRGQQVTLSCSPISGHRSVSWYQQTPGQGLQFLFEYFSETQRNKGNFPGRFSGRQFSNSRSEMNVSTLELGDSALYLCASSPGGPTDTQYFGPGTRLTVL.

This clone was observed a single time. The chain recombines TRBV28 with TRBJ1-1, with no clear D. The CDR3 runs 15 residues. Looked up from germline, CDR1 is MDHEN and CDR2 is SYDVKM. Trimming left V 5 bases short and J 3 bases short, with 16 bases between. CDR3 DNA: TGTGCCAGCAGTACCCTTTGGAGGAGGGACACTGAAGCTTTCTTT. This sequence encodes CASSTLWRRDTEAFF.

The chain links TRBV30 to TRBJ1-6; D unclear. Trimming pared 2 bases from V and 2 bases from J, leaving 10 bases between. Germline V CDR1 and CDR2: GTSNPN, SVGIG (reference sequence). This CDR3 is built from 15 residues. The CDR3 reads CAWSILDTYNSPLHF. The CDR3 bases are TGTGCCTGGAGTATTCTAGATACCTATAATTCACCCCTCCACTTT.

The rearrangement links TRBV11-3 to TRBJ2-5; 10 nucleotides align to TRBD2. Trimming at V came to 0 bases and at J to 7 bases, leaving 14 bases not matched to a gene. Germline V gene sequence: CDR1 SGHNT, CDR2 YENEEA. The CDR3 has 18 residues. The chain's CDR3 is CASSLDSSTTSGKGTQYF. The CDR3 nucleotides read TGTGCCAGCAGCTTAGATTCGTCTACCACTAGCGGGAAGGGGACCCAGTACTTC.

The CDR3 coding sequence is TGCGCCAGCAGCTTGGGCGGGCAGGGGTACTACGAGCAGTACTTC. The encoded protein is CASSLGGQGYYEQYF. This chain joins TRBV5-1 and TRBJ2-5, with D possibly matching TRBD1 (6 bases). Gene TRBJ2-7 matches the end of the DNA better, so the J call may be wrong. The CDR3 sequence is 15 residues long. Per germline, CDR1 SGHRS and CDR2 YFSETQ.